This passage covers 16 T cell receptor beta chains from one sample sequenced in a study of control samples from healthy donors and cancer patients. The table came from immunoSEQ multiplex PCR; TCRdb's copy has only in-frame clones and leaves some out. Among about 120,000 clones listed, roughly nine tenths were seen once. The sequenced sample was PBMCs. Receptor source: a woman between 50 and 59 years old with colorectal cancer.

The rearrangement joins TRBV12-3 or TRBV12-4 to TRBJ1-1; D ambiguous. V was cut by 2 bases and J by 2 bases, with 6 bases left in between. The CDR3 runs 13 residues. CDR3 DNA sequence: TGTGCCAGCAGTTTATGGGATAACACTGAAGCTTTCTTT. Protein sequence: CASSLWDNTEAFF.

The CDR3 reads CASSPRLAGEQYF. The CDR3 nucleotides read TGTGCCAGCAGTCCCAGACTAGCGGGTGAGCAGTACTTC. The V call is TRBV28, the J call TRBJ2-7; 10 bases match TRBD2. V was clipped by 5 bases and J by 7 bases; unmatched bases: 5. Germline CDR1 is MDHEN and CDR2 is SYDVKM. The CDR3 is made up of 13 amino acids.

The chain joins TRBV9 to TRBJ1-2; the D gene is possibly TRBD1 (5 bases). Between the trimmed V and J ends, which lost 0 bases and 6 bases, there was a span of 6 bases. Per germline, CDR1 SGDLS and CDR2 YYNGEE. This CDR3 contains 12 residues. The DNA of the CDR3 is TGTGCCAGCAGCGTAGCAGGGAATGGCTACACCTTC. This codes for CASSVAGNGYTF. Combining the CDR3 with reference TRBV9 and TRBJ1-2 gives the whole variable domain DSGVTQTPKHLITATGQRVTLRCSPRSGDLSVYWYQQSLDQGLQFLIQYYNGEERAKGNILERFSAQQFPDLHSELNLSSLELGDSALYFCASSVAGNGYTFGSGTRLTVV.

This clone occurred many times. J is TRBJ2-7 and V is TRBV30, with D perhaps TRBD2 (5 bases). V lost 1 base, J lost 3 bases, and 7 bases lay in between. Germline CDR1 is GTSNPN and CDR2 is SVGIG (reference sequence). This CDR3 is 12 amino acids long. CDR3 nucleotides: TGTGCCTGGAGTGGCGAGGGCTACGAGCAGTACTTC. Translation: CAWSGEGYEQYF.

This clone was observed once. V is TRBV18 and J is TRBJ2-2, with 8 bases identical to TRBD1. Trimming cost V 5 bases and J 1 base; bases outside gene matches: 12. This CDR3 region has 18 residues. Looked up from germline, CDR1 is KGHSH and CDR2 is LQKENI. The CDR3 nucleotides read TGTGCCAGCTCATCCTTGTTAATAGGACAGGGGAACACCGGGGAGCTGTTTTTT. Residues: CASSSLLIGQGNTGELFF.

The DNA for the CDR3 is TGTGCCAGCAGTCCTAGCGGGAGGGCCGGTAATGAGCAGTTCTTC. Translating it yields CASSPSGRAGNEQFF. The rearrangement joins TRBV28 to TRBJ2-1; 12 positions match TRBD2. Germline V gene sequence: CDR1 MDHEN, CDR2 SYDVKM. With V trimmed by 5 bases and J by 7 bases, 6 bases remained unmatched. The CDR3 is 15 amino acids.

The chain links TRBV28 to TRBJ2-1; TRBD2 is a possible D gene (5 bases). Per germline, CDR1 MDHEN and CDR2 SYDVKM. This CDR3 is 12 amino acids long. V was pared by 8 bases and J by 4 bases, with 9 bases between. CDR3 DNA sequence: TGTGCCAGCGTCGGGAATTACAATGAGCAGTTCTTC. Its protein is CASVGNYNEQFF.

This clone was counted between two and nine times. CDR3 protein: CASSSGTGTYEQYF. The CDR3 coding sequence is TGTGCCAGCAGTTCCGGGACAGGTACCTACGAGCAGTACTTC. This rearrangement joins TRBV2 to TRBJ2-7; 8 bases are a match to TRBD1. CDR3 length: 14 amino acids. CDR1 and CDR2 (germline): SNHLY, FYNNEI. V lost 5 bases to trimming and J lost 2 bases; unmatched junction nucleotides: 5.

The chain links TRBV7-8 to TRBJ2-7; TRBD2 agrees at 10 bases. Trimming took 4 bases from V and 2 from J; bases not matched to a gene: 8. Germline CDR1 is SGHVS and CDR2 is FQNEAQ. This CDR3 region has 16 residues. The CDR3 DNA is TGTGCCAGCAGCTCCGATAGCGGGGGGACCCCCTACGAGCAGTACTTC. Translated: CASSSDSGGTPYEQYF.

The chain combines TRBV6-1 with TRBJ1-5, with no clear D. The CDR3 contains 15 residues. The germline V gene encodes CDR1 MNHNS and CDR2 SASEGT. V lost 1 base and J 2 bases, leaving 9 bases between the germline ends. The CDR3 is CASSEEGPGNQPQHF. DNA of the CDR3: TGTGCCAGCAGTGAAGAGGGTCCGGGCAATCAGCCCCAGCATTTT.

The genes are TRBV19 and TRBJ2-7; TRBD2 is a possible D gene (5 bases). The CDR3 totals 13 residues. CDR1 and CDR2 from the germline V gene are LNHDA and SQIVND (reference sequence). Trimming cost V 5 bases and J 3 bases, with 11 bases left between them. This CDR3 is CASSPGNNYEQYF. CDR3 nucleotide sequence: TGTGCCAGTAGTCCCGGGAACAACTACGAGCAGTACTTC.

This clone was counted a single time. The chain has TRBV27 and TRBJ2-2; D is unresolved. This CDR3 is 15 amino acids long. The germline V gene has CDR1 MNHEY and CDR2 SMNVEV (reference sequence). Trimming removed 6 bases at V and 2 bases at J, with 13 bases between. CDR3 loop: CASRFSGVNTGELFF. CDR3 DNA sequence: TGTGCCAGCAGATTCTCTGGAGTTAACACCGGGGAGCTGTTTTTT.

This chain uses TRBV10-3 with TRBJ1-2; the D gene is possibly TRBD1 (5 bases). Trimming left V 4 bases short and J 3 bases short, with 9 bases between. Germline CDR1 reads ENHRY; CDR2 reads SYGVKD. This CDR3 contains 13 residues. The CDR3 is CAISGRDDYGYTF. In DNA, the CDR3 is TGTGCCATCAGTGGCAGGGATGACTATGGCTACACCTTC.

This chain links TRBV19 with TRBJ2-7; the match to TRBD1 covers 7 bases. The germline V gene has CDR1 LNHDA and CDR2 SQIVND (reference sequence). The CDR3 has 13 amino acids. Germline trimming cut 5 bases from V and 6 bases from J; bases unmatched to any gene: 7. CDR3 protein: CASSSTGISEQYF. CDR3 nucleotide sequence: TGTGCCAGTAGTTCGACAGGGATCAGCGAGCAGTACTTC.

A single count supports this clone. This sequence joins TRBV12-5 and TRBJ2-5; tentatively, D is TRBD2 (5 bases). Between the trimmed V and J ends, which lost 1 base and 3 bases, there was a span of 6 bases. Germline V gives CDR1 LGHNT, CDR2 FRNRAP. The CDR3 totals 13 residues. The CDR3 DNA sequence: TGTGCTAGTGGTTTGGGGGGAGAAGAGACCCAGTACTTC. As protein: CASGLGGEETQYF. Variable domain in full (rest from reference TRBV12-5 and TRBJ2-5): DARVTQTPRHKVTEMGQEVTMRCQPILGHNTVFWYRQTMMQGLELLAYFRNRAPLDDSGMPKDRFSAEMPDATLATLKIQPSEPRDSAVYFCASGLGGEETQYFGPGTRLLVL.

The rearrangement uses TRBV12-3 or TRBV12-4 and TRBJ1-2, with TRBD1 matching 7 bases. This CDR3 comprises 12 residues. Trimming removed 6 bases from V and 6 bases from J; junction bases left unmatched: 4. This CDR3 reads CASSLQGHGYTF. Here the CDR3 DNA reads TGTGCCAGCAGCCTACAGGGGCATGGCTACACCTTC.